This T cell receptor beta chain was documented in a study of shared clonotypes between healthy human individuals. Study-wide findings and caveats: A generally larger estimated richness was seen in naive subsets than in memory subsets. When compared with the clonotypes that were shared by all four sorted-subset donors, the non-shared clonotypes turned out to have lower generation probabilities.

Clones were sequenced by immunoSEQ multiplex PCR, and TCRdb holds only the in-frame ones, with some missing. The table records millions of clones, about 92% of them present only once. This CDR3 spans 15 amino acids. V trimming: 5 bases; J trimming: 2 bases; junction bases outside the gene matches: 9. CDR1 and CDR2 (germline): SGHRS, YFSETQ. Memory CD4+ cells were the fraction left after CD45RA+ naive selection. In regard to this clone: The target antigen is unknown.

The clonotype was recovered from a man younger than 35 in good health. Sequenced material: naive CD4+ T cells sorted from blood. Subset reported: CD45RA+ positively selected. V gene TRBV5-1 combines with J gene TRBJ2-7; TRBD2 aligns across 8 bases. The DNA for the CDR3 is TGCGCCAGCAGTAGGGAAGCGGGAGCCCCCTACGAGCAGTACTTC. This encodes CASSREAGAPYEQYF.